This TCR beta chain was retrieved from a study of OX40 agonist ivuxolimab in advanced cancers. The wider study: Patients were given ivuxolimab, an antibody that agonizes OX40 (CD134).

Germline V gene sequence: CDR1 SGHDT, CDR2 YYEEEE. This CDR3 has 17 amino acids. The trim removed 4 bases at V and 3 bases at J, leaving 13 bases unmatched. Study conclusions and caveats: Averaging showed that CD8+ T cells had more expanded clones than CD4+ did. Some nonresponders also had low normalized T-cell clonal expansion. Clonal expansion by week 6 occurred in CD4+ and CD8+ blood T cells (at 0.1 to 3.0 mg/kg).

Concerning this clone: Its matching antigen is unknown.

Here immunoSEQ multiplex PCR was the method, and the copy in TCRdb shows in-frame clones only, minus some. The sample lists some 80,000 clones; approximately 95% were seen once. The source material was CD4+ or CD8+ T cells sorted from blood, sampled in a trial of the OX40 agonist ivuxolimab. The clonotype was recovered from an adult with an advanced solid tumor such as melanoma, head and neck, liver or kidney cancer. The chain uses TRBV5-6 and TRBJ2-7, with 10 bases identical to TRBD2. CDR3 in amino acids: CASSPPVSLAGVYEQYF. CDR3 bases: TGTGCCAGCAGCCCACCCGTCAGCCTAGCGGGAGTCTACGAGCAGTACTTC.